This T cell receptor (beta chain) was sequenced in a study of shared clonotypes between healthy human individuals. This clone has more than one count but fewer than ten. The target antigen is unknown. This specimen includes other DNA sequences encoding the same CDR3. The repertoire was sequenced with immunoSEQ multiplex PCR; TCRdb's copy has only in-frame clones and lacks some. The sample comprises around 2.5 million clones, 93% of which are singletons, and roughly 0.36% rests with the top ten. A CD45RA-negative memory subset and a CD45RA+ naive subset were separated from the CD4+ cells. This CDR3 is built from 11 residues. CDR1 is DFQATT, CDR2 SNEGSKA, per germline (reference sequence). Trimming shortened V by 3 bases and J by 4 bases, and 4 bases separated the two germline ends. Study-wide findings and caveats: Despite large depth, rarefaction showed incomplete sorted-subset sequencing.

Material for sequencing was naive CD4+ T cells from PBMCs. As for subset: CD45RA+ positively selected. This chain uses TRBV20-1 with TRBJ2-1; no clear D. This TCR was recovered from a man aged 18 to 30 in good health. Some clones in this sample may be carry-over from other donors' samples. CDR3 sequence: CSARGYNEQFF. The CDR3 nucleotides are TGCAGTGCTAGGGGATACAATGAGCAGTTCTTC.